This T cell receptor beta chain was documented in a study of post-analysis software for immune sequencing data. About the research overall: Both relapsing-remitting and secondary progressive multiple sclerosis featured among the disease courses, as did progressive-relapsing multiple sclerosis. General study results and limits: The five TRBV segments detected at higher frequency in patients than in controls included TRBV5-6, TRBV5-1 and TRBV20-1. Controls had significantly higher normalized Chao1 diversity than multiple sclerosis patients. F measure showed strong co-clustering of same-batch samples.

Concerning this clonotype itself: Its antigen is as yet unknown.

Researchers reported that TCR beta cDNA libraries carried unique molecular identifiers. Approximately 500,000 cDNA molecules were obtained per 1 to 10 million input T cells. TCRdb re-called the PCR reads with MiXCR, one entry per CDR3 protein. The table records fewer than 850,000 distinct CDR3 sequences, just under 30% of them present only once. V was trimmed by 5 bases and J by 4 bases, leaving 23 bases between them. CDR1 and CDR2 (germline): MDHEN, SYDVKM. The CDR3 totals 17 residues. The J gene is TRBJ1-1, the V gene TRBV28; D possibly corresponds to TRBD1 (5 bases). The receptor was isolated from a girl aged 5 to 17 with multiple sclerosis. Sequencing input: blood. The CDR3 bases are TGTGCCAGCAGTCCCCCGGGACGGGCGACGGGGGGCACTGAAGCTTTCTTT. Its protein product is CASSPPGRATGGTEAFF.